The 14 T cell receptor beta chains given below trace back to one sample, sequenced in a study of CD8 T cells in ankylosing spondylitis. TCRdb analysed the 5' RACE reads with MiXCR anew, one entry per CDR3 protein. The profile shows some 38,000 distinct CDR3 sequences, over 2.5% of them singletons. The specimen was blood, either unsorted or a sorted T cell fraction (not recorded which). The source is a male donor with ankylosing spondylitis or in good health (not recorded which).

This clonotype was counted ten times or more. V gene TRBV9 combines with J gene TRBJ1-1; possible D gene TRBD1, 6 bases. Germline assignment: CDR1 SGDLS and CDR2 YYNGEE. The CDR3 length is 15 residues. Trimming took off 0 bases at V and 3 bases at J, with 12 bases between the two ends. CDR3 region: CASSVDTGSHTEAFF. In DNA form, the CDR3 reads TGTGCCAGCAGCGTAGATACAGGGAGTCACACTGAAGCTTTCTTT.

This clonotype was counted ten times or more. V is TRBV9 and J is TRBJ2-6; a possible D gene is TRBD2 (6 bases). Germline CDR1 SGDLS, CDR2 YYNGEE. The CDR3 has 18 residues. Trimming pared 4 bases from V and 2 bases from J, leaving 19 bases between. The CDR3 is CASSPRRDSWPGANVLTF. The CDR3 bases are TGTGCCAGCAGCCCCCGCCGGGACTCCTGGCCTGGGGCCAACGTCCTGACTTTC.

This clonotype was picked up many times. This chain uses TRBV9 with TRBJ1-5; 8 positions agree with TRBD1. This CDR3 comprises 15 residues. Germline values: CDR1 SGDLS, CDR2 YYNGEE. V shed 1 base and J 4 bases; nucleotides not matched to a gene: 4. The CDR3 here is CASSVTGQENQPQHF. DNA of the CDR3: TGTGCCAGCAGCGTAACGGGACAGGAGAATCAGCCCCAGCATTTT.

This clonotype is labeled medium-sized. J is TRBJ2-4 and V is TRBV11-3, with a possible D match to TRBD2 (6 bases). V gave up 2 bases and J gave up 0 bases, with 26 bases separating them. Per the germline V gene, CDR1 is SGHNT and CDR2 is YENEEA. This CDR3 has 21 amino acids. The DNA of the CDR3 is TGTGCCAGCAGCTTACAGCCGCCGCGGGGCAAGACGAAATTAGCCAAAAACATTCAGTACTTC. Translation: CASSLQPPRGKTKLAKNIQYF.

This chain links TRBV9 with TRBJ1-3; D call uncertain. The V gene's germline CDR1 is SGDLS and CDR2 YYNGEE. The CDR3 has 15 amino acids. Trimming removed 3 bases at V and 0 bases at J, with 10 bases between. CDR3 loop: CASSAGVDSGNTIYF. The CDR3 bases are TGTGCCAGCAGCGCCGGAGTGGACTCTGGAAACACCATATATTTT.

This clonotype was recorded at least ten times. V is TRBV9 and J is TRBJ2-3; TRBD1 is a possible D gene (5 bases). Trimming took off 7 bases at V and 0 bases at J, with 9 bases between the two ends. Germline values: CDR1 SGDLS, CDR2 YYNGEE. This CDR3 has 13 amino acids. The CDR3 region has the DNA TGTGCCAGCGGGGCCTCTAGCACAGATACGCAGTATTTT. As protein: CASGASSTDTQYF. Complete variable domain (other parts from reference TRBV9 and TRBJ2-3): DSGVTQTPKHLITATGQRVTLRCSPRSGDLSVYWYQQSLDQGLQFLIQYYNGEERAKGNILERFSAQQFPDLHSELNLSSLELGDSALYFCASGASSTDTQYFGPGTRLTVL.

This clonotype occurred many times. The chain employs TRBV9 and TRBJ2-5, with a weak D call TRBD1 (6 bases). Germline V gene sequence: CDR1 SGDLS, CDR2 YYNGEE. The CDR3 has 16 residues. Trimming cost V 0 bases and J 5 bases, with 17 bases left between them. CDR3 sequence (DNA): TGTGCCAGCAGCGTAGACCCCCAGGGGTGGGGCGAGACCCAGTACTTC. Protein sequence: CASSVDPQGWGETQYF.

This clonotype has ten or more counts. The chain uses TRBV9 and TRBJ2-2; TRBD2 agrees at 11 bases. V trimming: 5 bases; J trimming: 7 bases; junction bases outside the gene matches: 7. From germline, CDR1 is SGDLS and CDR2 YYNGEE. This CDR3 is 15 amino acids long. This chain's CDR3 is CASSRLAGTGGELFF. The CDR3 DNA reads TGTGCCAGCAGTCGACTAGCGGGAACGGGCGGGGAGCTGTTTTTT.

This clonotype was found many times. The V call is TRBV9, the J call TRBJ2-3; D may be TRBD1 or TRBD2 (6 bases each). The CDR3 runs to 16 residues. Germline CDR1 is SGDLS and CDR2 is YYNGEE. V was cut by 2 bases and J by 5 bases, with 18 bases left in between. CDR3 region: CASSVVSGGRIDTQYF. The CDR3 bases are TGTGCCAGCAGCGTCGTGAGTGGGGGGCGGATAGATACGCAGTATTTT.

This clonotype has ten or more counts. This sequence joins TRBV9 and TRBJ2-2, with D perhaps matching TRBD1 (6 bases). The CDR3 covers 15 residues. Germline V lookup: CDR1 SGDLS, CDR2 YYNGEE. Deletions cut 0 bases from V and 4 bases from J, with 10 bases between. The CDR3 DNA reads TGTGCCAGCAGCGTAGCTACAGGGACCACCGGGGAGCTGTTTTTT. It encodes CASSVATGTTGELFF.

In its sample, this clonotype was seen many times. The chain carries TRBV9 and TRBJ2-5; 12 bases fit TRBD2. The V gene's germline CDR1 is SGDLS and CDR2 YYNGEE. The ends lost 0 bases at V and 4 bases at J; junction bases unmatched: 7. The CDR3 is 17 residues long. The DNA for the CDR3 is TGTGCCAGCAGCGTAGGGGCTAGCGGGGGGGCCCTAGAGACCCAGTACTTC. Amino acids: CASSVGASGGALETQYF.

The sample holds many counts of this clonotype. The chain uses TRBV9 and TRBJ2-1; D possibly corresponds to TRBD2 (5 bases). V dropped 0 bases and J dropped 0 bases, with 10 bases sitting between them. CDR1 and CDR2 from the germline V gene are SGDLS and YYNGEE. The CDR3 sequence is 16 residues long. The CDR3 DNA sequence: TGTGCCAGCAGCGTAGTGGTGGGGAGCTCCTACAATGAGCAGTTCTTC. Protein sequence: CASSVVVGSSYNEQFF.

This clonotype appeared many times. V gene TRBV23-1 combines with J gene TRBJ2-1; D remains ambiguous. TRBV23-1 is marked as an open reading frame, function uncertain. The CDR3 sequence is 13 residues long. Trimming cost V 0 bases and J 7 bases, with 7 bases left between them. CDR3 DNA sequence: TGCGCCAGCAGTCAATCTCGGGCGAATGAGCAGTTCTTC. This codes for CASSQSRANEQFF.

This clonotype came up many times. The chain has TRBV9 and TRBJ1-1; no clear D. The CDR3 contains 14 residues. From germline, CDR1 is SGDLS and CDR2 YYNGEE. V dropped 4 bases and J dropped 0 bases, with 10 bases sitting between them. The CDR3 is CASSPTAVNTEAFF. The CDR3 coding sequence is TGTGCCAGCAGCCCGACGGCGGTGAACACTGAAGCTTTCTTT.